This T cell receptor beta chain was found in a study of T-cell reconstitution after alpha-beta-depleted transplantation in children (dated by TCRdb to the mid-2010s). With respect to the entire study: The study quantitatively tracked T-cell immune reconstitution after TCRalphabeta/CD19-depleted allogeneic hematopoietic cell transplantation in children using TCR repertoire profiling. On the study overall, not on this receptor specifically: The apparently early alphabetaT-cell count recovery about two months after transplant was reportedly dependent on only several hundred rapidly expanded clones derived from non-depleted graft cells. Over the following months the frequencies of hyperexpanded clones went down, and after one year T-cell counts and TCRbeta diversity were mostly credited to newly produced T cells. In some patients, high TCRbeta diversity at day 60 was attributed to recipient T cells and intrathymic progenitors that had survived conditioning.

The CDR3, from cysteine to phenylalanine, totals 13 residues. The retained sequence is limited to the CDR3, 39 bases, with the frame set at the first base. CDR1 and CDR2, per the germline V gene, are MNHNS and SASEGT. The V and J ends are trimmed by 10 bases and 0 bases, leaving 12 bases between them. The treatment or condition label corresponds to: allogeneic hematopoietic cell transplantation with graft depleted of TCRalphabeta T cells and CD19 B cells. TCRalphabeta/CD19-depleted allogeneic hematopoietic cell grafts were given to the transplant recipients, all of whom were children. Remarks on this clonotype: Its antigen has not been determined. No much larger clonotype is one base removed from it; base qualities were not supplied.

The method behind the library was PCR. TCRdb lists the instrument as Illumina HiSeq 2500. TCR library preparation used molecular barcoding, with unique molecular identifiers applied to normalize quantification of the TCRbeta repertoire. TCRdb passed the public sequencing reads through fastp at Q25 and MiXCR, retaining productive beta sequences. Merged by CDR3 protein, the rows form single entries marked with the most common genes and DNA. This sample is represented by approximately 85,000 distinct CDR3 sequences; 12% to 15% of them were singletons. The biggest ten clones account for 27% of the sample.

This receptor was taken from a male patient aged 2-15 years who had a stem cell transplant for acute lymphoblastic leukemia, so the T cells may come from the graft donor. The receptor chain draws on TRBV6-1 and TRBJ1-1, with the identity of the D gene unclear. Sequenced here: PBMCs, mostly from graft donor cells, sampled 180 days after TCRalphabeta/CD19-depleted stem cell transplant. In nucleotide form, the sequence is TGTGCCACCCGGCTCCTTTTGAACACTGAAGCTTTCTTT. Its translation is CATRLLLNTEAFF.